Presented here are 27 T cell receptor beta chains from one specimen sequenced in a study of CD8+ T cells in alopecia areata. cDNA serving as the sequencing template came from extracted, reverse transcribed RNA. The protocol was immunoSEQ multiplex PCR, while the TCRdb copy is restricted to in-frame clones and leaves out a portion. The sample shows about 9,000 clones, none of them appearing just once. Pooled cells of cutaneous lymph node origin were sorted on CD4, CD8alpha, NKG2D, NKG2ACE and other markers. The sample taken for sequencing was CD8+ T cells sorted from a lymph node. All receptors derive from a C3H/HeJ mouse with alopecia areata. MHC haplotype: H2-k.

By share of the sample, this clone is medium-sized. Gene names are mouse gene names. The CDR3 sequence is CASSRGQGNTEVFF. Partial CDR3 DNA: TGTGCTAGCAGTCGGGGACAGGGAAACACA. The chain couples TRBV21 to TRBJ1-1; 9 bases are shared with TRBD1. The DNA ends 4 residues before the CDR3 does, and the rest of the CDR3 is filled in from the germline J gene. TRBV21 is designated an ORF whose function remains uncertain. V lost 4 bases and J lost 1; bases outside the gene matches: 1. This CDR3 comprises 14 residues.

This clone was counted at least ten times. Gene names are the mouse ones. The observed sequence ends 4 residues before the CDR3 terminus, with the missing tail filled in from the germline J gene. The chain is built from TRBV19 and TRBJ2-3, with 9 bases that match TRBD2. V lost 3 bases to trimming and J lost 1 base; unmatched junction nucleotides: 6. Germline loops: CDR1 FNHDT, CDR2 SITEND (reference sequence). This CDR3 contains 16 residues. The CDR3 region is CASSKLGGGGAETLYF. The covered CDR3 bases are TGTGCCAGCAGTAAACTGGGGGGCGGGGGTGCAGAA.

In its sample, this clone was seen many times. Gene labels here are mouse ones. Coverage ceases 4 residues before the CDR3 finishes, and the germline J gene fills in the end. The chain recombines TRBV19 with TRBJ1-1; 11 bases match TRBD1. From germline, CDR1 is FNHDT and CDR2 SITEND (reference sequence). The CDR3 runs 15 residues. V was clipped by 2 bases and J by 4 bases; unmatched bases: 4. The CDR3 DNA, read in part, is TGTGCCAGCAGTATCGGGACAGGGGGAGGCACA. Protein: CASSIGTGGGT. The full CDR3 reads CASSIGTGGGTEVFF.

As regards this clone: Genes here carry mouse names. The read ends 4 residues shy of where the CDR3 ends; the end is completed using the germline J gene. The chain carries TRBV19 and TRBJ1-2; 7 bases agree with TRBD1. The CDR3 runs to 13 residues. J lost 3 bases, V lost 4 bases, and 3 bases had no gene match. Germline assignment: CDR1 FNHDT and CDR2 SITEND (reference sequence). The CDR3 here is CASSLRGYSDYTF. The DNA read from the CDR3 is TGTGCCAGCAGTCTCAGGGGGTACTCC.

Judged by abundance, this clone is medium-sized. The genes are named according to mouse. CDR3 protein: CASSQHANSDYTF. The DNA read from the CDR3 is TGTGCCAGCAGTCAACATGCAAACTCC. V gene TRBV13-3 combines with J gene TRBJ1-2; unclear D gene. The read is 4 residues too short to cover the CDR3 end, so that end is filled in from the germline J gene. Trimming took off 4 bases at V and 0 bases at J, with 7 bases between the two ends. Germline values: CDR1 NNHDY, CDR2 SYVADS. The CDR3 runs 13 residues.

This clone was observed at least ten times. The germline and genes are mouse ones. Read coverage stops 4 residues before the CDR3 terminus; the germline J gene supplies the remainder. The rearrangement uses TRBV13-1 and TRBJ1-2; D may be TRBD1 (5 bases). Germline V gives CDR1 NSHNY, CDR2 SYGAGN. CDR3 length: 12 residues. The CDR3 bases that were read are TGTGCCAGCAGTGGACAGAGGGAC. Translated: CASSGQRD. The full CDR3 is CASSGQRDDYTF.

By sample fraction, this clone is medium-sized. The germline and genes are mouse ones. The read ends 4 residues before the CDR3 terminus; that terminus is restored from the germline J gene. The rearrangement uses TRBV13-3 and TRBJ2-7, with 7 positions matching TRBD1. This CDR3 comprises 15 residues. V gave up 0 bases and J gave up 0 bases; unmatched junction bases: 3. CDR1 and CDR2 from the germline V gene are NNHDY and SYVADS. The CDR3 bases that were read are TGTGCCAGCAGTGATGCACAGGGGCACTCCTAT. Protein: CASSDAQGHSY. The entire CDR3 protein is CASSDAQGHSYEQYF.

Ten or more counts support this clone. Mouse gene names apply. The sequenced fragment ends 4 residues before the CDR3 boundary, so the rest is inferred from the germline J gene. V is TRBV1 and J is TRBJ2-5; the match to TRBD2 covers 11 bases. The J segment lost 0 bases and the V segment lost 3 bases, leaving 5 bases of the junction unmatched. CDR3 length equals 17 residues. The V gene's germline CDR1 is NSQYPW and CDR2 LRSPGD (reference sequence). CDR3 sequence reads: CTCSAGTGGLNQDTQYF. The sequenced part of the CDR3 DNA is TGCACCTGCAGTGCCGGGACTGGGGGACTTAACCAAGAC.

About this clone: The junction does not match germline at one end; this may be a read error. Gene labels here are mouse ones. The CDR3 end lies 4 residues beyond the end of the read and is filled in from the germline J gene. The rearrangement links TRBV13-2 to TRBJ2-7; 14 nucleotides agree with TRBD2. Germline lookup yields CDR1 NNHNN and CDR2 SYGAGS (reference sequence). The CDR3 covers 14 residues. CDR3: CACGDWGGAYEQYF. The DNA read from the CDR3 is TGTGCCTGCGGGGACTGGGGGGGCGCCTAT.

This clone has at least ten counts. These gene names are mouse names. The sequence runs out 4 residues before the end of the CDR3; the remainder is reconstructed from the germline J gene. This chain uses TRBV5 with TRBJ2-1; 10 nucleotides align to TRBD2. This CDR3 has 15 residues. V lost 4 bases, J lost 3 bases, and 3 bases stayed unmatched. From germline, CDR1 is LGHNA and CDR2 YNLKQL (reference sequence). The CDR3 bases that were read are TGTGCCAGCAGCCCTGGGACTGGGGTCTATGCT. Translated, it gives CASSPGTGVYA. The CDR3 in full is CASSPGTGVYAEQFF.

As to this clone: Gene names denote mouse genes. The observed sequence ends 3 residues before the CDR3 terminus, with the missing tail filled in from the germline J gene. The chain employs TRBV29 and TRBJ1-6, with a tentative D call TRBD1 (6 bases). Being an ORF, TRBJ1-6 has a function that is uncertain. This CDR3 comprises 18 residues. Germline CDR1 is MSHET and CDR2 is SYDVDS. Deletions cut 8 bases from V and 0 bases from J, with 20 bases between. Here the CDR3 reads CASRPPGHKISYNSPLYF. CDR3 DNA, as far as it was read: TGTGCTAGCCGACCTCCGGGACATAAGATTTCCTATAATTCGCCC.

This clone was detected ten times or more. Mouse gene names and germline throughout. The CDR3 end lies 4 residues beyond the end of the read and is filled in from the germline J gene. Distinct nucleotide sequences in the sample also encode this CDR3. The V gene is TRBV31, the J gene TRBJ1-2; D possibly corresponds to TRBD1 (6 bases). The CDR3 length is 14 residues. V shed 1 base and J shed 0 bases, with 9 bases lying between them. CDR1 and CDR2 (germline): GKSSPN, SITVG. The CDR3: CAWSPGTTNSDYTF. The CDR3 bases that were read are TGTGCCTGGAGTCCCGGGACAACAAACTCC.

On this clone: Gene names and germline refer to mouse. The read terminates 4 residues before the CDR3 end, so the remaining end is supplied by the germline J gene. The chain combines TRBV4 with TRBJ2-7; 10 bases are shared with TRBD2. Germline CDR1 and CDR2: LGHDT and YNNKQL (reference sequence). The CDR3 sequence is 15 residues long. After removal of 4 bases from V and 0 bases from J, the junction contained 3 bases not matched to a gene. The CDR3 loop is CASSSDWGVSYEQYF. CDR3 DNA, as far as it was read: TGTGCCAGCAGCTCCGACTGGGGGGTCTCCTAT.

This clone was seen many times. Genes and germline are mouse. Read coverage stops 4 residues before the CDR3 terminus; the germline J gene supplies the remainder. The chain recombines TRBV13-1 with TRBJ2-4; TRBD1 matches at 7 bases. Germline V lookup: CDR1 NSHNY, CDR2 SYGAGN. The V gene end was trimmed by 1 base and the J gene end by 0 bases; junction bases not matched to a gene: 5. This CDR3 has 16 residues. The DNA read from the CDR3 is TGTGCCAGCAGTGATTCCGGGACAGCTAGTCAAAAC. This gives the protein CASSDSGTASQN. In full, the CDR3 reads CASSDSGTASQNTLYF.

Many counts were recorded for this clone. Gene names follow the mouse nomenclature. CDR3 DNA, as far as it was read: TGTGCCAGCGGTGATGCCTGGGGGGTTAACTATGCT. Translating it yields CASGDAWGVNYA. The whole CDR3 reads CASGDAWGVNYAEQFF. The J gene is TRBJ2-1, the V gene TRBV13-2; TRBD2 agrees at 8 bases. The CDR3 is cut off 4 residues early in the read; its end comes from the germline J gene. Trimming removed 0 bases from V and 0 bases from J; junction bases left unmatched: 2. Germline CDR1 is NNHNN and CDR2 is SYGAGS (reference sequence). The CDR3 sequence is 16 residues long.

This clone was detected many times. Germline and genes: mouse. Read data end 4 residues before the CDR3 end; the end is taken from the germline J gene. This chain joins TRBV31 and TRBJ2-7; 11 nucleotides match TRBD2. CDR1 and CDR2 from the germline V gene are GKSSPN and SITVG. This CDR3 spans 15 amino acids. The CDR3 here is CAWSLEDWGAYEQYF. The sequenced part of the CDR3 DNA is TGTGCCTGGAGTCTAGAGGACTGGGGGGCATAT.

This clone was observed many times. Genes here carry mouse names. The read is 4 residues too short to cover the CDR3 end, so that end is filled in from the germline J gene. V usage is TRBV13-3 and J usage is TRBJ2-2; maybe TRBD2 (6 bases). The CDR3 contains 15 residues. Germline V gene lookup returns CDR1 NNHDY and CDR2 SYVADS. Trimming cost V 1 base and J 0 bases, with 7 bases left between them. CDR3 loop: CASSDLGPNTGQLYF. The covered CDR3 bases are TGTGCCAGCAGTGATCTGGGGCCAAACACCGGG. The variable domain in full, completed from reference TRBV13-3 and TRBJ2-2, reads EAAVTQSPRSKVAVTGGKVTLSCHQTNNHDYMYWYRQDTGHGLRLIHYSYVADSTEKGDIPDGYKASRPSQENFSLILELASLSQTAVYFCASSDLGPNTGQLYFGEGSKLTVL.

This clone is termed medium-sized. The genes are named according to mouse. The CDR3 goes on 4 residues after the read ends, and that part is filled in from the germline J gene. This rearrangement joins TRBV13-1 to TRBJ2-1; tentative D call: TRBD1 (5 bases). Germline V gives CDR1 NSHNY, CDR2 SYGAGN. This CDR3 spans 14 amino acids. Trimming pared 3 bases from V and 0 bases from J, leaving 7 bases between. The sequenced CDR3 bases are TGTGCCAGCAGTGGACAGAATAACTATGCT. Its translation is CASSGQNNYA. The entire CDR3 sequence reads CASSGQNNYAEQFF.

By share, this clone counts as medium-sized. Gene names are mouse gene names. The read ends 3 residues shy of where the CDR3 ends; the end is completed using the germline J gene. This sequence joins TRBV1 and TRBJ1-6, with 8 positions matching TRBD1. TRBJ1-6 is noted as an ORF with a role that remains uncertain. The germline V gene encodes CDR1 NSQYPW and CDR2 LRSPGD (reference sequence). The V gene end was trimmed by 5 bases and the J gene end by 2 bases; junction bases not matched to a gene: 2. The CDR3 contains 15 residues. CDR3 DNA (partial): TGCACCTGCAGTCACAGGGGGGCCTATAATTCGCCC. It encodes CTCSHRGAYNSP. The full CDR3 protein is CTCSHRGAYNSPLYF.

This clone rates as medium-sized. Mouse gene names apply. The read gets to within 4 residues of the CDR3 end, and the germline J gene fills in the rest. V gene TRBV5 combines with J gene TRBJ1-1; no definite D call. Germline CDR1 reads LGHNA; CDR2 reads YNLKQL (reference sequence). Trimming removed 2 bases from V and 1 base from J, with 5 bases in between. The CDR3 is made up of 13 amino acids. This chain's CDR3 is CASSQIKNTEVFF. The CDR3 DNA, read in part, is TGTGCCAGCAGCCAAATCAAAAACACA.

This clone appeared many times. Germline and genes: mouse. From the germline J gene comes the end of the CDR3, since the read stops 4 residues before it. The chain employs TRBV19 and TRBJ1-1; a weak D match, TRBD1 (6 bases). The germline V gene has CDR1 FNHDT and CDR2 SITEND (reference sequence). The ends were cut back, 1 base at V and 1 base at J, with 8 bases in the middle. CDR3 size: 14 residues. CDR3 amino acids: CASSISDRNTEVFF. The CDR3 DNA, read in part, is TGTGCCAGCAGTATATCGGACAGAAACACA.

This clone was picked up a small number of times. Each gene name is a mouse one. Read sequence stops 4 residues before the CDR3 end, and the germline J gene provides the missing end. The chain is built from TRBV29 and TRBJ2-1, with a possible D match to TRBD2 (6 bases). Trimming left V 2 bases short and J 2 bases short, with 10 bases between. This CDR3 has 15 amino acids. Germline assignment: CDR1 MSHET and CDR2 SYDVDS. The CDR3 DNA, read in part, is TGTGCTAGCAGTTTAAGGGTGGGGGACTATGCT. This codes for CASSLRVGDYA. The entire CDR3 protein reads CASSLRVGDYAEQFF.

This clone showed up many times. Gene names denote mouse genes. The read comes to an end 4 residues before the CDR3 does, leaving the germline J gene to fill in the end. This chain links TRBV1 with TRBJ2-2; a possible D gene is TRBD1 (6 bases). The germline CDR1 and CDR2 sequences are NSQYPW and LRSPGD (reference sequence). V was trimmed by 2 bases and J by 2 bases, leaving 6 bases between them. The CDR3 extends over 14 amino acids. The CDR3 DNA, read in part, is TGCACCTGCAGTGCAAGGGGGAACACCGGG. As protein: CTCSARGNTG. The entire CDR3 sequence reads CTCSARGNTGQLYF.

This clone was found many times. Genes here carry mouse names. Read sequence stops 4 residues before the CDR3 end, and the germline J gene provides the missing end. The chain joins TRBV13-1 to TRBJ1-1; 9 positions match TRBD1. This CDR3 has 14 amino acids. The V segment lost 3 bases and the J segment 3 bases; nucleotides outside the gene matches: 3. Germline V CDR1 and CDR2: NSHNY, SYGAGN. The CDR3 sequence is CASSGRTGDTEVFF. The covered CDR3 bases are TGTGCCAGCAGTGGGCGGACAGGGGACACA.

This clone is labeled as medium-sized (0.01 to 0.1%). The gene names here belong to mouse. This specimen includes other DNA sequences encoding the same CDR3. CDR3 protein: CASSPDWGGSYEQYF. The CDR3 DNA, read in part, is TGTGCAAGCAGCCCCGACTGGGGGGGGTCCTAT. The chain couples TRBV16 to TRBJ2-7, with TRBD2 identical over 11 bases. The read ends 4 residues shy of where the CDR3 ends; the end is completed using the germline J gene. This CDR3 is 15 amino acids long. Germline lookup yields CDR1 SGHSA and CDR2 FRNQAP. V lost 5 bases and J lost 1; bases outside the gene matches: 4.

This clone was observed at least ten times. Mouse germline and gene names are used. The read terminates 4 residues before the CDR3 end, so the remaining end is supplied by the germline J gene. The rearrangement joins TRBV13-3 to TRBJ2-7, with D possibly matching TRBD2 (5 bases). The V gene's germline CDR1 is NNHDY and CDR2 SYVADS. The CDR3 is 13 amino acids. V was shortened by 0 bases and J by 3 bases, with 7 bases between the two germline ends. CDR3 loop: CASSDVGDYEQYF. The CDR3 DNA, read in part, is TGTGCCAGCAGTGATGTTGGGGACTAT.

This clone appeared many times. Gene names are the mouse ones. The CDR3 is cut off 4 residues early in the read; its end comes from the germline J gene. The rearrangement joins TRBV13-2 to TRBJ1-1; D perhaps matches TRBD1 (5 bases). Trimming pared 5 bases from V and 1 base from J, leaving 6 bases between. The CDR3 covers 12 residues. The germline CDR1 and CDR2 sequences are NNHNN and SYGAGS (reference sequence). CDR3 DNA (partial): TGTGCCAGCGGCAGGGAAAACACA. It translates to CASGRENT. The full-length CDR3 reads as CASGRENTEVFF.